This T cell receptor beta chain was captured in a study of identical twins. This clonotype was seen at least ten times. What it binds is unknown. TCRdb independently ran MiXCR on the 5' RACE reads; one entry per CDR3 protein. The sample records roughly 240,000 distinct CDR3 sequences, about 7.3% being singletons. All of the donors were Caucasians in good health. CDR3 length: 14 residues. In germline, CDR1 is KGHDR, CDR2 SFDVKD. Trimming at V came to 9 bases and at J to 4 bases, leaving 7 bases not matched to a gene. Study-level findings and limits: There were fewer insertions in abundant cord blood beta clonotypes, but memory repertoires showed no such pattern. Diverse VJ usage suggested most zero-insertion clonotypes were not invariant T cells.

Separately, the same data were catalogued under a study of yellow fever vaccine responses in identical twins. In that study: Reported findings indicate that twins' vaccine T cell responses seemed partially convergent, partially personalized.

The chain employs TRBV24-1 and TRBJ2-2; TRBD2 matches at 7 bases. This receptor was taken from a woman between 18 and 29 years old in good health. Input material: memory (CD45RO+) T cells sorted from blood. The CDR3 DNA is TGTGCCACCCAACTGGCGGGAGTCACCGGGGAGCTGTTTTTT. This encodes CATQLAGVTGELFF.